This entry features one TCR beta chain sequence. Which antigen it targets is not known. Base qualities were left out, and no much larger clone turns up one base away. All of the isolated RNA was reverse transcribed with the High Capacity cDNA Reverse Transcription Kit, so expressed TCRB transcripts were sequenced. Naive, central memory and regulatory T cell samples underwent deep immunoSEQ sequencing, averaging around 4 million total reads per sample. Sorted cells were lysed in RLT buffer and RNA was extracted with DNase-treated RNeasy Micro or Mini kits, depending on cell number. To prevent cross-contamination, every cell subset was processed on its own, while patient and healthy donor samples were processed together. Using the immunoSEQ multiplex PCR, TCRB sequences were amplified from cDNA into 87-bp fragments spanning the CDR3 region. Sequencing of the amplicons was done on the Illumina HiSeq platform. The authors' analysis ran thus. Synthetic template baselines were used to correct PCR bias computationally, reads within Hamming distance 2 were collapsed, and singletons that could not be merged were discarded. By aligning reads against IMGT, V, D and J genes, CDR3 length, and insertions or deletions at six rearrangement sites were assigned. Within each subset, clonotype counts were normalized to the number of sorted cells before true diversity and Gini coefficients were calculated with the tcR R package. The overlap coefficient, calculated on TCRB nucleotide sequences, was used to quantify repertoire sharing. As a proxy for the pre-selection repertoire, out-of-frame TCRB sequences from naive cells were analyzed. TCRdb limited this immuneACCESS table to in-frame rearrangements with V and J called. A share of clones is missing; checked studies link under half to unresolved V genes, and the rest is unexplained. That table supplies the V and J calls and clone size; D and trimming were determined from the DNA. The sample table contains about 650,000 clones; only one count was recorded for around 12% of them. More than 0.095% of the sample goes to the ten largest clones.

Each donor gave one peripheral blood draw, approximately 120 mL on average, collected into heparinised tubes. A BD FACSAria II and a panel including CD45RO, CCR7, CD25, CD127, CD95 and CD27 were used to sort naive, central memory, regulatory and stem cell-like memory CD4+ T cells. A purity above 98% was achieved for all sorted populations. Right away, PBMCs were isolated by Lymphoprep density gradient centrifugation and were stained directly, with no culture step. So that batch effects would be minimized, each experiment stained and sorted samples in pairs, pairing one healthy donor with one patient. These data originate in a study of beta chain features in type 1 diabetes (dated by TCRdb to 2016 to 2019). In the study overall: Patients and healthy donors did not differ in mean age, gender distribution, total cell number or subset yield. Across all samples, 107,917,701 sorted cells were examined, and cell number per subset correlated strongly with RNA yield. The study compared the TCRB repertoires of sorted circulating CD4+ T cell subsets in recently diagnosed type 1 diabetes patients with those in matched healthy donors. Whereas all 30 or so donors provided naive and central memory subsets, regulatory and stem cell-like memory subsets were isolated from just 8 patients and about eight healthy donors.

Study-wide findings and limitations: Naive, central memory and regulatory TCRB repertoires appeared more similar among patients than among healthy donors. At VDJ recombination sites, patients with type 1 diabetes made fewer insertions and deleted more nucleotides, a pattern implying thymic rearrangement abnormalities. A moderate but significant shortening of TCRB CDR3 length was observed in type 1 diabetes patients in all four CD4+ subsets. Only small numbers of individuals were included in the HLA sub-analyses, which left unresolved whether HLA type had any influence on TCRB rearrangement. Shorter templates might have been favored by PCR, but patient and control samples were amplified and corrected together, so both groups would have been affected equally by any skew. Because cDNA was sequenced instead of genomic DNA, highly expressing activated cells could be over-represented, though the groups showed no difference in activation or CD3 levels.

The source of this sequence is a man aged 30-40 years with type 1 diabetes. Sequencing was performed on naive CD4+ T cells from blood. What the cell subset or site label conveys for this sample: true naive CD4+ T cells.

The encoded CDR3 is CASSVGLLAGVNEQFF. In nucleotide form, the sequence is TGTGCCAGCAGCGTAGGCCTACTAGCGGGGGTTAATGAGCAGTTCTTC. The chain joins TRBV9 to TRBJ2-1; TRBD2 agrees with 11 junctional bases. Reading from cysteine to phenylalanine, the CDR3 counts 16 amino acids. This entry keeps only the CDR3 DNA: 48 bases, framed from base 1. The germline V gene encodes CDR1 SGDLS and CDR2 YYNGEE. Germline trimming: 0 bases from V, 7 bases from J; junction bases outside gene matches: 6.